The clone carrying this TCR beta chain was picked up a small number of times. Its antigen is not identified. It was CD45RO-negative cells, positively selected for CCR7, that made up naive CD8 cells, with terminally differentiated effector memory CD45RA+ cells excluded. Germline V gene sequence: CDR1 MNHEY, CDR2 SMNVEV (reference sequence). The CDR3 consists of 14 residues. The V gene lost 4 bases and the J gene lost 0 bases, with 9 bases spanning the gap. This sample stems from a study of shared clonotypes between healthy human individuals. The study's findings and limits: Naive CD4 clonotype sharing across a handful of donors was around 5.5%.

Clones were read by immunoSEQ multiplex PCR, and TCRdb kept only the in-frame ones, dropping some. The table lists hundreds of thousands of clones, 95% to 97% of them singletons. The source of this sequence is a woman in her thirties in good health. The source material was naive CD8+ T cells sorted from blood. The chain recombines TRBV27 with TRBJ1-1, with D perhaps TRBD1 (5 bases). CDR3 in DNA: TGTGCCAGCAGTTCGGGACGGTTGAACACTGAAGCTTTCTTT. The encoded protein is CASSSGRLNTEAFF.